These 8 T cell receptor beta chains share one sample of origin, sequenced in a study of blood T cell repertoires in COVID-19. TCRdb's table, derived via immunoSEQ multiplex PCR, lists solely in-frame clones and lacks some. Found here are under 200,000 clones, roughly nine tenths of them singletons; the top ten hold about 6.5%. The specimen sequenced was PBMCs or T cells enriched from blood (not recorded which). Every receptor here comes from a woman between 50 and 59 years old who had recovered from COVID-19.

The chain carries TRBV2 and TRBJ1-2; tentative D call: TRBD1 (5 bases). Germline V gene data show CDR1 as SNHLY and CDR2 as FYNNEI. The CDR3 loop spans 13 amino acids. Trimming took off 6 bases at V and 3 bases at J, with 11 bases between the two ends. The CDR3 bases are TGTGCCAGCAGGGTGGGGCTCGACTATGGCTACACCTTC. Protein: CASRVGLDYGYTF.

The J gene is TRBJ1-6, the V gene TRBV5-4; D remains unclear. Germline values: CDR1 SGHNT, CDR2 YYREEE (reference sequence). The CDR3 extends over 17 amino acids. The V gene lost 0 bases and the J gene lost 0 bases, with 10 bases spanning the gap. CDR3 sequence (DNA): TGTGCCAGCAGCTTGGTTCCGGGAACCTCCTATAATTCACCCCTCCACTTT. It codes for CASSLVPGTSYNSPLHF.

This chain links TRBV10-2 with TRBJ2-3; 8 nucleotides match TRBD2. After removal of 6 bases from V and 3 bases from J, the junction contained 11 bases not matched to a gene. This CDR3 comprises 16 residues. Germline V gene data show CDR1 as WSHSY and CDR2 as SAAADI. The CDR3 region has the DNA TGCGCCAGCAGAGGAGCGGGGGCGAAGGAAACAGATACGCAGTATTTT. Translation: CASRGAGAKETDTQYF.

The V gene is TRBV6-5, the J gene TRBJ1-2, with D unclear. The CDR3 covers 14 residues. The V end lost 3 bases, the J end lost 4 bases, and 12 bases lay between the germline ends. The germline V gene encodes CDR1 MNHEY and CDR2 SVGAGI. CDR3 in DNA: TGTGCCAGCAGTTATGGAGAGGCCCCCTATGGCTACACCTTC. Residues: CASSYGEAPYGYTF.

The chain combines TRBV19 with TRBJ1-2, with 8 bases fitting TRBD1. Germline CDR1 is LNHDA and CDR2 is SQIVND (reference sequence). J lost 4 bases, V lost 3 bases, and 7 bases had no gene match. The CDR3 totals 15 residues. The CDR3 protein is CASSMAGGWGYGYTF. The DNA of the CDR3 is TGTGCCAGTAGTATGGCAGGGGGCTGGGGCTATGGCTACACCTTC. The full variable domain, rest sourced from reference TRBV19 and TRBJ1-2, is DGGITQSPKYLFRKEGQNVTLSCEQNLNHDAMYWYRQDPGQGLRLIYYSQIVNDFQKGDIAEGYSVSREKKESFPLTVTSAQKNPTAFYLCASSMAGGWGYGYTFGSGTRLTVV.

In the case of this clone: One end of the junction varies from germline; a read error may be responsible. The V gene is TRBV7-2, the J gene TRBJ1-2; D might be TRBD1 (5 bases). Looked up from germline, CDR1 is SGHTA and CDR2 is FQGNSA. This CDR3 spans 13 amino acids. CDR3 residues: CASSLVGGRLPLF. The CDR3, as DNA: TGTGCCAGCAGCTTAGTGGGGGGACGGCTTCCTCTCTTC.

This clone was seen only once. This chain connects TRBV20-1 to TRBJ1-2, with TRBD1 identical over 9 bases. The CDR3 has 14 amino acids. Losses at the gene ends were 6 bases for V and 2 bases for J; bases not matched to a gene: 7. Per germline, CDR1 DFQATT and CDR2 SNEGSKA (reference sequence). The CDR3 protein is CSASGTGRNYGYTF. DNA of the CDR3: TGCAGTGCAAGTGGGACAGGGAGGAACTATGGCTACACCTTC.

This clone was observed a handful of times. The chain uses TRBV7-2 and TRBJ1-3; TRBD1 aligns across 7 bases. The germline V gene has CDR1 SGHTA and CDR2 FQGNSA. V lost 6 bases, J lost 3 bases, and 5 bases stayed unmatched. The CDR3 is 14 amino acids. CDR3 sequence: CASRSPGGGNTIYF. The CDR3 coding sequence is TGTGCCAGCAGGTCTCCAGGGGGTGGAAACACCATATATTTT.